A single sample is the source of the 7 T cell receptor beta chains below, sequenced in a study of Ad26.COV2.S vaccination and SARS-CoV-2 variants. Data came from immunoSEQ multiplex PCR; TCRdb stores just in-frame clones and leaves some out. The sample lists roughly 460,000 clones; roughly nine tenths were seen once. Treatment indicated: approximately 18 received Ad26.COV2.S at low or high dose, single or two shots; roughly 5 received placebo; per-sample allocation not given. Samples came from day 63 after the first vaccine or placebo injection. The sequencing here drew on peripheral blood, taken in a trial of Ad26.COV2.S vaccine versus placebo. These receptors were taken from a person aged 18-65 years who received the Ad26.COV2.S COVID-19 vaccine or a placebo.

The gene calls are TRBV2 and TRBJ1-5, with D perhaps matching TRBD1 (6 bases). Germline values: CDR1 SNHLY, CDR2 FYNNEI. The CDR3 has 14 residues. V dropped 6 bases and J dropped 3 bases, with 12 bases sitting between them. CDR3 coding DNA: TGTGCCAGCAGCTTAGACAGGACCAATCAGCCCCAGCATTTT. Residues: CASSLDRTNQPQHF.

J is TRBJ1-4 and V is TRBV6-6, with D unclear. CDR1 is MNHNY and CDR2 is SVGAGI in the germline V gene (reference sequence). This CDR3 comprises 11 residues. The V gene lost 10 bases and the J gene lost 5 bases, with 8 bases spanning the gap. CDR3 protein: CATNGNEKLFF. CDR3 bases: TGTGCCACGAACGGGAATGAAAAACTGTTTTTT.

This sequence joins TRBV7-2 and TRBJ2-1, with a tentative D call TRBD1 (5 bases). The CDR3 totals 14 residues. The germline V and J ends were trimmed by 1 base and 8 bases, with 12 bases remaining between them. Germline assignment: CDR1 SGHTA and CDR2 FQGNSA. Written as DNA, the CDR3 is TGTGCCAGCAGCTTAGTAGGGGCGGTGGATGAGCAGTTCTTC. It specifies CASSLVGAVDEQFF.

The chain has TRBV6-5 and TRBJ1-1, with 8 bases aligning to TRBD1. J lost 10 bases, V lost 7 bases, and 8 bases had no gene match. Germline V CDR1 and CDR2: MNHEY, SVGAGI. The CDR3 loop spans 12 amino acids. This CDR3 reads CASNGQGPRAFF. The CDR3 DNA sequence: TGTGCCAGCAACGGACAGGGTCCAAGAGCTTTCTTT.

The V gene is TRBV19, the J gene TRBJ1-5, with D hard to call. This CDR3 is 14 amino acids long. CDR1 is LNHDA, CDR2 SQIVND, per germline (reference sequence). The V gene lost 8 bases and the J gene lost 6 bases, with 17 bases spanning the gap. CDR3 DNA: TGTGCCAGTCTATCTTACGGGATGGGTCAGCCCCAGCATTTT. Protein sequence: CASLSYGMGQPQHF.

The chain has TRBV30 and TRBJ1-2, with D perhaps TRBD1 (6 bases). The CDR3 loop spans 14 amino acids. In germline, CDR1 is GTSNPN, CDR2 SVGIG (reference sequence). V was trimmed by 3 bases and J by 7 bases, leaving 18 bases between them. CDR3 region: CAWSAPPGAGGYTF. CDR3 nucleotide sequence: TGTGCCTGGAGCGCGCCTCCAGGGGCGGGTGGCTACACCTTC.

The rearrangement uses TRBV27 and TRBJ2-2, with TRBD2 matching 11 bases. J was trimmed by 7 bases and V by 5 bases; bases with no gene match: 6. This CDR3 is built from 15 residues. CDR1 is MNHEY and CDR2 is SMNVEV in the germline V gene (reference sequence). CDR3 bases: TGTGCCAGCAGTATGGGACTAGCGGTGGGCGGGGAGCTGTTTTTT. Encoded protein: CASSMGLAVGGELFF.